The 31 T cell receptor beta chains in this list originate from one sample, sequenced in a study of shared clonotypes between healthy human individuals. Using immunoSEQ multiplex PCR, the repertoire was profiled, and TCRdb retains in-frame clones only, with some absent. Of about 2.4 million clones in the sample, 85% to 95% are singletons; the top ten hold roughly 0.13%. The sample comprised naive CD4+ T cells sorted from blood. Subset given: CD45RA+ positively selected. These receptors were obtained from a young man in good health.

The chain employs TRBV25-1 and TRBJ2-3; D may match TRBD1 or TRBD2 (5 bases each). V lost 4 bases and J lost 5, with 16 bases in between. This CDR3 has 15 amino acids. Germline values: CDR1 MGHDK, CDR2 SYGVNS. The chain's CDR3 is CASSVPGALGDTQYF. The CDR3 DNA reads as TGTGCCAGCAGTGTCCCCGGGGCCTTAGGAGATACGCAGTATTTT.

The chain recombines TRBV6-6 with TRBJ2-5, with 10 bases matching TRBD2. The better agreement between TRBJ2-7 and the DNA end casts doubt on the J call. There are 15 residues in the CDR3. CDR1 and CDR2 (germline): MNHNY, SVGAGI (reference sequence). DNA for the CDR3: TGTGCCAGCAGGGACCTAGCGGGAGCTGCCTACGAGCAGTACTTC. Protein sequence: CASRDLAGAAYEQYF.

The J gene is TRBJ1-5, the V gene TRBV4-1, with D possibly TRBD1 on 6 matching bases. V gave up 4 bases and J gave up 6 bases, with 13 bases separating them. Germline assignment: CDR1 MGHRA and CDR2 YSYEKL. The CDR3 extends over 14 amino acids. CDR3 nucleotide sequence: TGCGCCAGCAGCCTTACAGGGTGGGGTCAGCCCCAGCATTTT. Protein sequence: CASSLTGWGQPQHF.

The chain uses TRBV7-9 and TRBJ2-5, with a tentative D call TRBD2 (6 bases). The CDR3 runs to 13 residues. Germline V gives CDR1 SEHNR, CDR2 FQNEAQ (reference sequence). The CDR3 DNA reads TGTGCTTTACCGGGCGGGAACGGGGAGACCCAGTACTTC. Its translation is CALPGGNGETQYF.

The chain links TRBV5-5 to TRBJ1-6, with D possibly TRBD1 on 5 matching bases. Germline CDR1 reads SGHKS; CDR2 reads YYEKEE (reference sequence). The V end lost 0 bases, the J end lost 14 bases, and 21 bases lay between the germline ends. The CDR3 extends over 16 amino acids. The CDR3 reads CASSLAVGPGTTSLHF. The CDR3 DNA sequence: TGTGCCAGCAGCTTGGCAGTTGGGCCGGGGACTACATCCCTCCACTTT.

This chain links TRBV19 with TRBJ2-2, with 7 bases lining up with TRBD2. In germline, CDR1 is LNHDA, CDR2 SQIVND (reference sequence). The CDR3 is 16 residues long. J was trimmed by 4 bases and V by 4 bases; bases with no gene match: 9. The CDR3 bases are TGTGCCAGTAGTACGGCTAGCGGATTCTCCACCGGGGAGCTGTTTTTT. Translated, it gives CASSTASGFSTGELFF.

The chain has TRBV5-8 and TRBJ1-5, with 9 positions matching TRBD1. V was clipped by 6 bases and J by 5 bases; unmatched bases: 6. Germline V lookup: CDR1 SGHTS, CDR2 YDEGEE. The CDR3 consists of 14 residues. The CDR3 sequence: CASTRGQGDQPQHF. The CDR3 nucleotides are TGTGCCAGCACCAGGGGACAGGGTGATCAGCCCCAGCATTTT.

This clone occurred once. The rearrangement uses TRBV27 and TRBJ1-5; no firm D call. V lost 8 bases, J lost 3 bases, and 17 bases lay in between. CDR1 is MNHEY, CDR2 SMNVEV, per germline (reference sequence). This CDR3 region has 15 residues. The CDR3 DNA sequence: TGTGCCAGCCAAGAAGGTAGACGGCCCAATCAGCCCCAGCATTTT. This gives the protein CASQEGRRPNQPQHF.

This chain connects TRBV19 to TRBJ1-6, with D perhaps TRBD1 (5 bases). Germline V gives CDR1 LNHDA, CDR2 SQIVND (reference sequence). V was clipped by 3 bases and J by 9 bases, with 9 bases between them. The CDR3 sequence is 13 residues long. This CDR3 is CASSIDQGSPLHF. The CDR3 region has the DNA TGTGCCAGTAGTATCGATCAGGGTTCACCCCTCCACTTT.

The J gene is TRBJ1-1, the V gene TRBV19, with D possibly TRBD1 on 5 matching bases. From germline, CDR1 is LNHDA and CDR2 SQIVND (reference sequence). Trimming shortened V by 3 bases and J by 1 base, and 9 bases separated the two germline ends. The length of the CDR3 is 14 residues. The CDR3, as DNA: TGTGCCAGTAGTATGGGGGGTTCGAACACTGAAGCTTTCTTT. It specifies CASSMGGSNTEAFF.

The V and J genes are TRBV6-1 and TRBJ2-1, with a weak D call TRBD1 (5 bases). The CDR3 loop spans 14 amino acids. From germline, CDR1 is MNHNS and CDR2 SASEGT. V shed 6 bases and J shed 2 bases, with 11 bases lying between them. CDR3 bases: TGTGCCAGCAGCGCCACAGGTCCCTACAATGAGCAGTTCTTC. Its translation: CASSATGPYNEQFF.

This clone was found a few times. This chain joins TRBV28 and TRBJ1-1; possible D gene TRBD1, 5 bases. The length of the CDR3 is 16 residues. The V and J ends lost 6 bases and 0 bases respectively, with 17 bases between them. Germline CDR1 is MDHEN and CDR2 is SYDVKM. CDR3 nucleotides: TGTGCCAGCAGGGGGACCAGGGCATTAATGAACACTGAAGCTTTCTTT. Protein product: CASRGTRALMNTEAFF. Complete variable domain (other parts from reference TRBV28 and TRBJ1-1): DVKVTQSSRYLVKRTGEKVFLECVQDMDHENMFWYRQDPGLGLRLIYFSYDVKMKEKGDIPEGYSVSREKKERFSLILESASTNQTSMYLCASRGTRALMNTEAFFGQGTRLTVV.

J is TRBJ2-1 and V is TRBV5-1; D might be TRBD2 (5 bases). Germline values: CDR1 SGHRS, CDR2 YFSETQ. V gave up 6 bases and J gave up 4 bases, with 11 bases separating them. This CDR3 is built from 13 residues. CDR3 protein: CASTSPGYNEQFF. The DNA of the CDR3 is TGCGCCAGCACCTCCCCGGGATACAATGAGCAGTTCTTC.

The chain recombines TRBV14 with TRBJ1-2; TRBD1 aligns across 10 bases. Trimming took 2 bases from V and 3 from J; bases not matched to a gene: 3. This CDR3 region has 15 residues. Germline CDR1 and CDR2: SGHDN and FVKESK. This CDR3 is CASSQMGQGYYGYTF. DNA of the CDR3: TGTGCCAGCAGCCAAATGGGACAGGGGTACTATGGCTACACCTTC.

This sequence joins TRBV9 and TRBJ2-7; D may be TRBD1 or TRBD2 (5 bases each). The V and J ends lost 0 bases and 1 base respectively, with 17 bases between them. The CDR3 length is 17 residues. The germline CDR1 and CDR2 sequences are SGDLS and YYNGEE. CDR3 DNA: TGTGCCAGCAGCGTAGGGGGCTCGGGGTATGTATCCTACGAGCAGTACTTC. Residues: CASSVGGSGYVSYEQYF.

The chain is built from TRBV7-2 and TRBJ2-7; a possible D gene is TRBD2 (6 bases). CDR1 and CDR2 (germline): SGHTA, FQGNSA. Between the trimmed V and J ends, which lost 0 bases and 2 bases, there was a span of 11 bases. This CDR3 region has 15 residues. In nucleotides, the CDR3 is TGTGCCAGCAGCTTAGCGGCGCGGGACGCCTACGAGCAGTACTTC. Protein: CASSLAARDAYEQYF.

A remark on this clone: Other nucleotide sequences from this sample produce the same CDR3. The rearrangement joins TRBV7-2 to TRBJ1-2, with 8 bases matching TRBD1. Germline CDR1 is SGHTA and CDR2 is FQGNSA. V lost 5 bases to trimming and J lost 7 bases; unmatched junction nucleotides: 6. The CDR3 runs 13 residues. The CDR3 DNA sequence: TGTGCCAGCAGCCCGGGACAGGCTGCTGGCTACACCTTC. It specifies CASSPGQAAGYTF.

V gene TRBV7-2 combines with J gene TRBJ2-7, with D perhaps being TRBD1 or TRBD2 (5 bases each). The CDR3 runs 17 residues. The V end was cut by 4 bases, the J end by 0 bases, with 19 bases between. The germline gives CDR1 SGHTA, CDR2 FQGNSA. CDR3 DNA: TGTGCCAGCAGCTGGGGCATGACAGCGGCTAACTCCTACGAGCAGTACTTC. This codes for CASSWGMTAANSYEQYF. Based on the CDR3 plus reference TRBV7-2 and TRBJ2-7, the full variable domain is GAGVSQSPSNKVTEKGKDVELRCDPISGHTALYWYRQSLGQGLEFLIYFQGNSAPDKSGLPSDRFSAERTGGSVSTLTIQRTQQEDSAVYLCASSWGMTAANSYEQYFGPGTRLTVT.

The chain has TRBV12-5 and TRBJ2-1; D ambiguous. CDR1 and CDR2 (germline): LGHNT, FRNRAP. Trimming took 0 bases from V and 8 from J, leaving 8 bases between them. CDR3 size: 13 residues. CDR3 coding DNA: TGTGCTAGTGGTTTGGTAGCGCGTTATGAGCAGTTCTTC. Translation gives CASGLVARYEQFF.

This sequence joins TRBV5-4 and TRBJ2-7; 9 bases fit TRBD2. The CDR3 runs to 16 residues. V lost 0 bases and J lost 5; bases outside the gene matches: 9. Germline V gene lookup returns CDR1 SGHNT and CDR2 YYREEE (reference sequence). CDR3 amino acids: CASSLGGLAGANEQYF. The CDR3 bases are TGTGCCAGCAGCTTGGGAGGATTAGCGGGAGCGAACGAGCAGTACTTC.

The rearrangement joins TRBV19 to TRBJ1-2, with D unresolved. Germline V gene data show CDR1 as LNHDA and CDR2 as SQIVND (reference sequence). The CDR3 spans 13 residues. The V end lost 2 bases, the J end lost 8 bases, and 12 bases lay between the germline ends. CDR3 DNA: TGTGCCAGTAGTATACAGGTCATGGGCGGCTACACCTTC. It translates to CASSIQVMGGYTF.

The CDR3 region is CSVEEPTGGAYEQYF. CDR3 coding DNA: TGCAGCGTTGAAGAACCTACAGGGGGAGCCTACGAGCAGTACTTC. The chain is built from TRBV29-1 and TRBJ2-7; 8 bases align to TRBD1. Germline lookup yields CDR1 SQVTM and CDR2 ANQGSEA. This CDR3 is 15 amino acids long. The junction had 6 bases not matched to a gene; V was cut back by 0 bases and J by 2 bases.

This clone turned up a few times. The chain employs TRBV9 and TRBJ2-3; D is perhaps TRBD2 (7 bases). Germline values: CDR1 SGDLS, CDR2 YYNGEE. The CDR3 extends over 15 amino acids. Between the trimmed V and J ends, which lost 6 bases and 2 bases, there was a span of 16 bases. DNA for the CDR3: TGTGCCAGCAACCCGGGCGGGGGCTCCACAGATACGCAGTATTTT. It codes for CASNPGGGSTDTQYF.

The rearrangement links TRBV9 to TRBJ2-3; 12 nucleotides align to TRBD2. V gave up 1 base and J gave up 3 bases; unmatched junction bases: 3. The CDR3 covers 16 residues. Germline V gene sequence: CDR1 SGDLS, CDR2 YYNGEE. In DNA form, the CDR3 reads TGTGCCAGCAGCGTACTCGGACTAGCGGGGACAGATACGCAGTATTTT. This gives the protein CASSVLGLAGTDTQYF.

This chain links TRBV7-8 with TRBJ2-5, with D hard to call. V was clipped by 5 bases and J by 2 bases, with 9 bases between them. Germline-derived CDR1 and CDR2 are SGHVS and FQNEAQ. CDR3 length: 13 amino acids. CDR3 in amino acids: CASSPIGQETQYF. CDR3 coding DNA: TGTGCCAGCAGCCCTATAGGTCAAGAGACCCAGTACTTC.

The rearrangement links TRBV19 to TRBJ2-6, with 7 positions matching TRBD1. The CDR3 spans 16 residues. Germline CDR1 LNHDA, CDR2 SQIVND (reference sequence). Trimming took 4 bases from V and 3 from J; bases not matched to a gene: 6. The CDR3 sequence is CASSTGQDFGANVLTF. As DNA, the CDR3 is TGTGCCAGTAGTACCGGACAGGACTTTGGGGCCAACGTCCTGACTTTC.

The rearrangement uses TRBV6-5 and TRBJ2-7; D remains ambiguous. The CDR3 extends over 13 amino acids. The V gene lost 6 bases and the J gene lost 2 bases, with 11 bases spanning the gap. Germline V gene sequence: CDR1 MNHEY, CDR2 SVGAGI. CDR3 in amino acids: CASSLQATYEQYF. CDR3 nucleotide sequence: TGTGCCAGCAGCCTCCAGGCGACCTACGAGCAGTACTTC.

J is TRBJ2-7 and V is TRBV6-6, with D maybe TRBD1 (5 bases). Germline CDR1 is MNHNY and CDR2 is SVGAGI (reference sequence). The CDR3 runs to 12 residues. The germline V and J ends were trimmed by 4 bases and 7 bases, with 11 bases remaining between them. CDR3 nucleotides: TGTGCCAGCAGTTGGCAGGGAAGAGAGCAGTACTTC. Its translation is CASSWQGREQYF.

CDR3 coding DNA: TGTGCCAGTAGTACCCACAGGGGATCTTCTACTGAAGCTTTCTTT. Translation: CASSTHRGSSTEAFF. The rearrangement links TRBV19 to TRBJ1-1; 7 bases fit TRBD1. Germline CDR1 and CDR2: LNHDA and SQIVND (reference sequence). The J segment lost 5 bases and the V segment lost 4 bases, leaving 10 bases of the junction unmatched. The CDR3 spans 15 residues. The entire variable domain, with the rest obtained from reference TRBV19 and TRBJ1-1, is as follows: DGGITQSPKYLFRKEGQNVTLSCEQNLNHDAMYWYRQDPGQGLRLIYYSQIVNDFQKGDIAEGYSVSREKKESFPLTVTSAQKNPTAFYLCASSTHRGSSTEAFFGQGTRLTVV.

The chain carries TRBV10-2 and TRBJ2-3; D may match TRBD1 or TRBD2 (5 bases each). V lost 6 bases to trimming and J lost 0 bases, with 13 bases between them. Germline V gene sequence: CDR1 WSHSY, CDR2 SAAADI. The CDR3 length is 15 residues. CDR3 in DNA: TGCGCCAGCAGAATGACCGGGACGAGCACAGATACGCAGTATTTT. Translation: CASRMTGTSTDTQYF.

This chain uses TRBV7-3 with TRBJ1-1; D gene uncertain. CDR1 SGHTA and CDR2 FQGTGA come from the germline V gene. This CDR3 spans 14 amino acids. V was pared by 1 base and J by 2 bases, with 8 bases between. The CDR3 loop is CASSLKPANTEAFF. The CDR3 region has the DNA TGTGCCAGCAGCTTAAAACCAGCTAACACTGAAGCTTTCTTT.